Below are 14 T cell receptor beta chains sequenced from a single sample in a study of shared clonotypes between healthy human individuals. Only in-frame clones appear in the TCRdb table, and some are missing; sequencing was by immunoSEQ multiplex PCR. Of some 2,000,000 clones in the sample, under 97% were seen once. Input material: naive CD4+ T cells sorted from blood. The subset: CD45RA+ positively selected. Source of these receptors: a man aged 18 to 29 in good health.

This chain joins TRBV19 and TRBJ1-5, with TRBD1 as a possible D gene (6 bases). Germline-derived CDR1 and CDR2 are LNHDA and SQIVND (reference sequence). The CDR3 covers 14 residues. Trimming removed 4 bases at V and 3 bases at J, with 10 bases between. This CDR3 is CASSNRETNQPQHF. For the CDR3, the DNA is TGTGCCAGTAGTAACAGGGAGACCAATCAGCCCCAGCATTTT.

V and J are TRBV7-2 and TRBJ1-4; TRBD1 might be the D (6 bases). Trimming took off 0 bases at V and 4 bases at J, with 9 bases between the two ends. Germline V gene data show CDR1 as SGHTA and CDR2 as FQGNSA. CDR3 length: 15 residues. The CDR3 sequence is CASSLARGGNEKLFF. The CDR3 DNA is TGTGCCAGCAGCTTAGCAAGGGGGGGTAATGAAAAACTGTTTTTT. The full variable domain, completed using reference TRBV7-2 and TRBJ1-4, is GAGVSQSPSNKVTEKGKDVELRCDPISGHTALYWYRQSLGQGLEFLIYFQGNSAPDKSGLPSDRFSAERTGGSVSTLTIQRTQQEDSAVYLCASSLARGGNEKLFFGSGTQLSVL.

This chain connects TRBV25-1 to TRBJ2-1; D is possibly TRBD2 (6 bases). V dropped 9 bases and J dropped 5 bases, with 17 bases sitting between them. The length of the CDR3 is 14 residues. The germline V gene encodes CDR1 MGHDK and CDR2 SYGVNS. CDR3 residues: CARLRDPGDNEQFF. CDR3 bases: TGTGCCAGATTACGGGACCCGGGAGACAATGAGCAGTTCTTC.

This clone appeared a single time. The CDR3 sequence is CAWSESGTNSNQPQHF. The CDR3 nucleotides are TGTGCCTGGAGTGAGTCTGGGACTAATAGCAATCAGCCCCAGCATTTT. The chain combines TRBV30 with TRBJ1-5; D perhaps matches TRBD1 (5 bases). This CDR3 contains 16 residues. Germline values: CDR1 GTSNPN, CDR2 SVGIG (reference sequence). Trimming took 1 base from V and 0 from J, leaving 13 bases between them. Supplemented by reference TRBV30 and TRBJ1-5, the full variable domain reads SQTIHQWPATLVQPVGSPLSLECTVEGTSNPNLYWYRQAAGRGLQLLFYSVGIGQISSEVPQNLSASRPQDRQFILSSKKLLLSDSGFYLCAWSESGTNSNQPQHFGDGTRLSIL.

The gene calls are TRBV7-2 and TRBJ2-7; 13 nucleotides agree with TRBD2. The V and J ends lost 5 bases and 3 bases, in that order; junction bases with no gene match: 4. Germline lookup yields CDR1 SGHTA and CDR2 FQGNSA. This CDR3 has 15 residues. The CDR3 sequence: CASSPGLAGDYEQYF. The CDR3 coding sequence is TGTGCCAGCAGCCCCGGACTAGCGGGAGACTACGAGCAGTACTTC.

The chain couples TRBV27 to TRBJ2-7; TRBD2 agrees at 8 bases. This CDR3 has 13 amino acids. J gave up 5 bases and V 6 bases, and 6 bases lay outside the gene matches. Germline CDR1 is MNHEY and CDR2 is SMNVEV (reference sequence). Written as DNA, the CDR3 is TGTGCCAGCAGGGGACTAGTTGCCAACGAGCAGTACTTC. Translation gives CASRGLVANEQYF.

J is TRBJ2-3 and V is TRBV7-2; 8 bases map to TRBD2. The ends lost 1 base at V and 5 bases at J; junction bases unmatched: 8. The germline V gene has CDR1 SGHTA and CDR2 FQGNSA. The CDR3 loop spans 16 amino acids. CDR3 region: CASSLGALSGKDTQYF. The CDR3 DNA reads TGTGCCAGCAGCTTAGGGGCCCTTAGCGGGAAAGATACGCAGTATTTT. Complete variable domain (other parts from reference TRBV7-2 and TRBJ2-3): GAGVSQSPSNKVTEKGKDVELRCDPISGHTALYWYRQSLGQGLEFLIYFQGNSAPDKSGLPSDRFSAERTGGSVSTLTIQRTQQEDSAVYLCASSLGALSGKDTQYFGPGTRLTVL.

In the case of this clone: Other DNA sequences of this sample code for an identical CDR3. The chain uses TRBV2 and TRBJ2-2; D gene ambiguous. Trimming pared 7 bases from V and 2 bases from J, leaving 8 bases between. Germline V gene sequence: CDR1 SNHLY, CDR2 FYNNEI. The CDR3 totals 13 residues. Here the CDR3 reads CASKGTNTGELFF. CDR3 nucleotides: TGTGCCAGCAAGGGAACTAACACCGGGGAGCTGTTTTTT.

The chain joins TRBV6-6 to TRBJ2-7; D might be TRBD1 or TRBD2, each matching 5 bases. Germline assignment: CDR1 MNHNY and CDR2 SVGAGI (reference sequence). The CDR3 sequence is 15 residues long. Trimming stripped 5 bases from V and 2 bases from J, with 16 bases between. The CDR3: CASSGLLRGAYEQYF. The CDR3 bases are TGTGCCAGCAGTGGCCTACTCCGGGGCGCCTACGAGCAGTACTTC.

The chain carries TRBV4-1 and TRBJ2-3; the D is unclear. CDR1 is MGHRA and CDR2 is YSYEKL in the germline V gene. V was pared by 2 bases and J by 4 bases, with 16 bases between. The CDR3 runs to 16 residues. The CDR3 loop is CASSQPVGERPDTQYF. The CDR3 DNA sequence: TGCGCCAGCAGCCAACCCGTGGGTGAGAGGCCAGATACGCAGTATTTT.

The chain has TRBV6-5 and TRBJ2-7; TRBD1 is a possible D gene (6 bases). Germline V CDR1 and CDR2: MNHEY, SVGAGI. The ends were cut back, 0 bases at V and 9 bases at J, with 12 bases in the middle. The CDR3 covers 13 residues. The DNA for the CDR3 is TGTGCCAGCAGTTACTCTTTAGGGGGTGCGCAGTACTTC. It encodes CASSYSLGGAQYF.

This chain uses TRBV2 with TRBJ1-3; no firm D call. The germline V and J ends were trimmed by 4 bases and 4 bases, with 11 bases remaining between them. The V gene's germline CDR1 is SNHLY and CDR2 FYNNEI. The length of the CDR3 is 14 residues. The chain's CDR3 is CASSGVLSGNTIYF. The CDR3, as DNA: TGTGCCAGCAGTGGTGTTCTCTCCGGAAACACCATATATTTT.

The chain combines TRBV9 with TRBJ2-3; 10 bases fit TRBD2. This CDR3 contains 17 residues. Germline CDR1 SGDLS, CDR2 YYNGEE. V lost 3 bases and J lost 4; bases outside the gene matches: 11. CDR3 sequence (DNA): TGTGCCAGCAGCGACCCCAGCGGGGGGGCCACACCAGATACGCAGTATTTT. Protein product: CASSDPSGGATPDTQYF.

The chain employs TRBV28 and TRBJ1-4; D uncertain. This CDR3 is 15 amino acids long. Per germline, CDR1 MDHEN and CDR2 SYDVKM. The germline V and J ends were trimmed by 2 bases and 10 bases, with 17 bases remaining between them. This CDR3 reads CASSLPGRAGGKLFF. In DNA form, the CDR3 reads TGTGCCAGCAGTTTACCGGGAAGGGCAGGAGGAAAACTGTTTTTT.